This T cell receptor (beta chain) was captured in a study of blood T cell repertoires in COVID-19. Whole-study context: The study drew acute and convalescent COVID-19 samples from the United States, Italy and Spain. Sources were T cells, B-cell-depleted T cells, or PBMCs; the material itself was cDNA or gDNA.

Germline assignment: CDR1 SEHNR and CDR2 FQNEAQ (reference sequence). V lost 2 bases, J lost 7 bases, and 3 bases lay in between. The CDR3 consists of 12 residues. This clone was recorded once. Per the authors' pipeline: Nucleated cell number was recorded as an estimate derived from reference gene primer amplification. Data came from immunoSEQ multiplex PCR; TCRdb stores just in-frame clones and leaves some out. The V and J calls and clone size were taken over from that table, and D and trimming were inferred from the DNA. The table lists tens of thousands of clones, roughly 90% of them singletons. The receptor was derived from a man in his sixties with acute or convalescent COVID-19. This rearrangement joins TRBV7-9 to TRBJ1-6; D not certain. The sequenced sample was peripheral blood. The CDR3 loop reads CASSLLNSPLHF. For the CDR3, the DNA is TGTGCCAGCAGCTTATTAAATTCACCCCTCCACTTT.